This T cell receptor (beta chain) was sequenced in a study of cytomegalovirus exposure and HLA in healthy donors. For the study at large: In a later analysis, it was reported that the approximately 110 validation repertoires had been produced on the same platform as the 670 or so repertoires belonging to the first cohort.

Per germline, CDR1 SGHTA and CDR2 FQGNSA. With V trimmed by 5 bases and J by 1 base, 10 bases remained unmatched. This CDR3 is built from 16 residues. Method: immunoSEQ multiplex PCR; TCRdb's copy keeps in-frame clones and lacks some. This sample has tens of thousands of clones, with 95% to 97% found just once. General study points: The study listed 164 cytomegalovirus-associated TCR beta chains.

The validation cohort, a group of around 120 subjects, included the donors and was separate from the roughly 670-subject first cohort. In the case of this clone: The antigen is not known.

This clonotype was sampled from a man aged 18 to 29 in good health and CMV-seronegative. The sequenced sample was PBMCs. The V call is TRBV7-2, the J call TRBJ2-7, with 8 nucleotides matching TRBD1. As DNA, the CDR3 is TGTGCCAGCAGCCCAAGAAGGACAGGGCGTTCCTACGAGCAGTACTTC. This sequence encodes CASSPRRTGRSYEQYF.